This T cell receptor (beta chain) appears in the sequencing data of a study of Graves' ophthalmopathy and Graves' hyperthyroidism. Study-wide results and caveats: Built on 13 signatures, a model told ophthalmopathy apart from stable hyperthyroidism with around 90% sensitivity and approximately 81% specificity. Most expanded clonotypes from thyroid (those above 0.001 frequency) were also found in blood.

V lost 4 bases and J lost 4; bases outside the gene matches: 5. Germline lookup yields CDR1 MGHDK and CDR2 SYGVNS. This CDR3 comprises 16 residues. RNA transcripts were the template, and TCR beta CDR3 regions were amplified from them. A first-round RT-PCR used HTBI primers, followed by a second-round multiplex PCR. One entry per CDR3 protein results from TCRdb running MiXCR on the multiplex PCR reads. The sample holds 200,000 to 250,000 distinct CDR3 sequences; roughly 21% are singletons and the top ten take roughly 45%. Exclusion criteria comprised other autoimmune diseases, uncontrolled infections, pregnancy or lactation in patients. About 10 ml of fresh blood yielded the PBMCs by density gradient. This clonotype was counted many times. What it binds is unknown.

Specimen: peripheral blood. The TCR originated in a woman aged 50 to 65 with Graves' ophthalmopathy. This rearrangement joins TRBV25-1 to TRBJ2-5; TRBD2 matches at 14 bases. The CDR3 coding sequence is TGTGCCAGCAGTGCGACTAGCGGGAGGGGGAGAGAGACCCAGTACTTC. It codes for CASSATSGRGRETQYF.